What follows is one TCR beta chain and its context. Its antigen is still unknown. It has no much larger one-base neighbor in the sample; base qualities were not kept. Collaborating institutions collected whole blood in K2EDTA tubes following their own protocols. For TCRbeta analysis, collaborator samples were shipped as frozen whole blood, as isolated PBMCs, or as DNA extracted from either sample type. This entry is derived from a study of blood T cell repertoires in COVID-19 (dated by TCRdb to the early 2020s). With regard to the full study: Collaborator samples came from the United States, Italy and Spain and covered acute and convalescent phases of COVID-19. The prospective study material was composed of cDNA or gDNA derived from T cells, B-cell-depleted T cells, or PBMCs. Deeply sampled blood TCRbeta repertoires from subjects exposed to, actively infected with, or recovered from COVID-19 were included in the dataset. The repertoires were released in a freely available public database intended as a resource for research on the immune response to SARS-CoV-2. The samples were drawn from two sources: the first 160 participants of the ongoing ImmuneRACE study, and about 1,300 subjects contributed by 6 global collaborators. Nearly every sample came with metadata listing a de-identified subject ID, COVID-19 status, age in years and sex. Where available, HLA class I and class II types were obtained from metadata supplied by the sample provider rather than from assay-based typing. Overall study outcomes, separate from this receptor: Clinical and demographic metadata were provided uncurated, with the amount varying by source and participant.

The immunoSEQ Assay, a bias-controlled multiplex PCR, was used to amplify TCRbeta CDR3 regions from genomic DNA. Under the source paper's analysis protocol: The number of nucleated cells in each sample was estimated from the amplification of reference gene primers within the assay. Sequence reads were collapsed and filtered to measure the absolute abundance of every unique TCRbeta CDR3 rearrangement. For each sample, productive Simpson clonality was calculated by taking the square root of Simpson's diversity index across productive rearrangements. TCRdb took this table from immuneACCESS and kept in-frame rearrangements with V and J called. Such tables lack part of the clones; where checked against another copy, unresolved V genes explain under half of the gap, and the rest is unexplained. That table supplies the V and J calls and clone size; D and trimming were determined from the DNA. This sample lists more than 90,000 clones; about 85% were detected once. The ten largest account for about 7.7% of the sample.

CDR1 and CDR2 were assigned from the germline V gene as SNHLY and FYNNEI. Trimming takes 7 bases from V and 8 bases from J, and the germline ends sit 12 bases apart. Spanning cysteine to phenylalanine, the CDR3 consists of 12 amino acids. The read is trimmed to its CDR3 DNA, 36 bases read in frame from base 1. This sequence uses TRBV2 and TRBJ1-3, with no confident D gene call. The specimen was peripheral blood. The clonotype originates from a human donor in a cohort sampled during active COVID-19. The CDR3 region has the sequence CASMRDGYTIYF. The DNA sequence is TGTGCCAGCATGAGGGATGGCTACACCATATATTTT.